A single sample gave rise to the 31 T cell receptor beta chains below, sequenced in a study of cytomegalovirus exposure and HLA in healthy donors. PCR involved 60 Vbeta and 13 Jbeta primers. Produced via immunoSEQ multiplex PCR; TCRdb's table is partial and in-frame only. Among a few hundred thousand clones, 70% to 90% were seen once, and the ten largest hold about 2%. The specimen sequenced was PBMCs. The receptors stem from a woman in her forties in good health and CMV-seropositive.

The chain links TRBV4-3 to TRBJ1-3; tentative D call: TRBD1 (6 bases). V was cut by 4 bases and J by 4 bases, with 14 bases left in between. CDR3 length: 15 residues. CDR1 and CDR2 (germline): LGHNA, YSLEER. The CDR3 bases are TGCGCCAGCAGCCGAAACCAGGGGTTCGGAAACACCATATATTTT. Its translation is CASSRNQGFGNTIYF.

The genes are TRBV5-6 and TRBJ1-2; 8 positions match TRBD1. Germline CDR1 SGHDT, CDR2 YYEEEE. V shed 4 bases, J shed 5 bases, and the junction held 4 bases outside the gene matches. This CDR3 has 13 residues. This CDR3 reads CASSEQGGYGYTF. CDR3 coding DNA: TGTGCCAGCAGCGAACAGGGGGGGTATGGCTACACCTTC.

J is TRBJ2-7 and V is TRBV7-3; 7 bases are shared with TRBD1. J was trimmed by 2 bases and V by 5 bases; bases with no gene match: 6. Germline CDR1 is SGHTA and CDR2 is FQGTGA. The CDR3 sequence is 14 residues long. The CDR3 region is CASSPTGMTYEQYF. In DNA, the CDR3 is TGTGCCAGCAGCCCGACAGGGATGACCTACGAGCAGTACTTC.

As to this clone: A read error may account for a junction end that differs from germline. CDR3 region: CASSPKTRLAKNSQYF. The CDR3 bases are TGTGCCAGCAGCCCCAAGACACGACTAGCCAAAAACAGTCAGTACTTC. This chain uses TRBV7-6 with TRBJ2-4; 7 bases are a match to TRBD2. There are 16 residues in the CDR3. The germline V gene has CDR1 SGHVS and CDR2 FNYEAQ.

This rearrangement joins TRBV6-4 to TRBJ1-2; TRBD1 agrees at 12 bases. This CDR3 is 15 amino acids long. CDR1 is MRHNA, CDR2 SNTAGT, per germline. The V segment lost 4 bases and the J segment 6 bases; nucleotides outside the gene matches: 6. The CDR3 DNA follows: TGTGCCAGCAGTGCGGCCGGGACAGGGGGCGATGGCTACACCTTC. It codes for CASSAAGTGGDGYTF.

The rearrangement joins TRBV5-6 to TRBJ1-2, with a tentative D call TRBD1 (5 bases). V lost 4 bases to trimming and J lost 4 bases, with 11 bases between them. There are 13 residues in the CDR3. Germline CDR1 reads SGHDT; CDR2 reads YYEEEE. The CDR3 sequence: CASSVVGGYGYTF. CDR3 nucleotides: TGTGCCAGCAGCGTGGTGGGGGGCTATGGCTACACCTTC.

This clone has a handful of counts. The CDR3 sequence: CASSLVASGIGEQYF. The CDR3 DNA reads TGTGCCAGCAGCTTAGTGGCTAGCGGGATTGGGGAGCAGTACTTC. The V gene is TRBV7-8, the J gene TRBJ2-7, with 9 positions matching TRBD2. Looked up from germline, CDR1 is SGHVS and CDR2 is FQNEAQ. V lost 1 base and J lost 7; bases outside the gene matches: 8. The CDR3 runs to 15 residues. The full variable domain, rest sourced from reference TRBV7-8 and TRBJ2-7, is GAGVSQSPRYKVAKRGQDVALRCDPISGHVSLFWYQQALGQGPEFLTYFQNEAQLDKSGLPSDRFFAERPEGSVSTLKIQRTQQEDSAVYLCASSLVASGIGEQYFGPGTRLTVT.

This chain connects TRBV7-2 to TRBJ1-2; perhaps TRBD1 as D (6 bases). The CDR3 consists of 15 residues. CDR1 is SGHTA and CDR2 is FQGNSA in the germline V gene. The germline V and J ends were trimmed by 2 bases and 4 bases, with 14 bases remaining between them. The CDR3 sequence: CASSLTPQGGYGYTF. CDR3 DNA: TGTGCCAGCAGCTTAACCCCCCAAGGGGGCTATGGCTACACCTTC.

In regard to this clone: At one end, the junction sequence differs from germline, possibly due to a read error. This chain links TRBV19 with TRBJ2-4; D is possibly TRBD1 (5 bases). From germline, CDR1 is LNHDA and CDR2 SQIVND (reference sequence). The CDR3 runs to 14 residues. The CDR3 reads CASNQDKTKNSQYF. The CDR3 DNA reads as TGTGCCAGTAACCAGGACAAAACCAAAAACAGTCAGTACTTC.

The rearrangement joins TRBV30 to TRBJ1-2; 8 nucleotides line up with TRBD1. Germline V gene data show CDR1 as GTSNPN and CDR2 as SVGIG (reference sequence). V was pared by 3 bases and J by 2 bases, with 5 bases of the junction left unmatched. The CDR3 length is 14 residues. CDR3 bases: TGTGCCTGGAGCCCTGACAGGGGCAACTATGGCTACACCTTC. It yields the protein CAWSPDRGNYGYTF.

This chain uses TRBV7-9 with TRBJ2-3; TRBD1 might be the D (5 bases). CDR1 is SEHNR, CDR2 FQNEAQ, per germline (reference sequence). The CDR3 is 13 residues long. Trimming left V 1 base short and J 4 bases short, with 6 bases between. The CDR3 loop is CASSLEGPDTQYF. The CDR3 coding sequence is TGTGCCAGCAGCTTAGAGGGGCCAGATACGCAGTATTTT.

This clone was observed a few times. This sequence joins TRBV5-1 and TRBJ2-1; a weak D match, TRBD2 (6 bases). CDR1 and CDR2 from the germline V gene are SGHRS and YFSETQ. V lost 0 bases and J lost 6, with 13 bases in between. The CDR3 is made up of 15 amino acids. The CDR3 region is CASSLGLVGPNEQFF. As DNA, the CDR3 is TGCGCCAGCAGCTTGGGACTAGTGGGACCCAATGAGCAGTTCTTC.

The V gene is TRBV12-2, the J gene TRBJ1-5. TRBV12-2 is given as a pseudogene. This CDR3 contains 15 residues. The CDR3 loop reads CASRLVHSSNQPQHF. The DNA for the CDR3 is TGTGCAAGTCGCCTCGTCCACTCTAGCAATCAGCCCCAGCATTTT.

This chain connects TRBV28 to TRBJ2-6; 7 bases are a match to TRBD1. Trimming took 0 bases from V and 2 from J; bases not matched to a gene: 7. Per the germline V gene, CDR1 is MDHEN and CDR2 is SYDVKM. The CDR3 has 18 amino acids. The CDR3 DNA reads TGTGCCAGCAGTTTATGGGCAACCGGACAGGCTGGGGCCAACGTCCTGACTTTC. Translating gives CASSLWATGQAGANVLTF.

This chain uses TRBV5-5 with TRBJ2-7; the match to TRBD1 covers 9 bases. Germline V gene sequence: CDR1 SGHKS, CDR2 YYEKEE (reference sequence). The CDR3 sequence is 15 residues long. Trimming cost V 0 bases and J 1 base; bases outside gene matches: 2. CDR3 sequence: CASSLDRGLSYEQYF. CDR3 nucleotides: TGTGCCAGCAGCTTGGACAGGGGGCTTTCCTACGAGCAGTACTTC.

The chain carries TRBV29-1 and TRBJ2-5; TRBD1 might be the D (6 bases). The CDR3 runs to 17 residues. Trimming pared 2 bases from V and 9 bases from J, leaving 28 bases between. The germline V gene encodes CDR1 SQVTM and CDR2 ANQGSEA. The CDR3: CSVEMGAGDVLGGSQYF. CDR3 DNA: TGCAGCGTTGAAATGGGAGCAGGAGACGTCTTAGGGGGTTCCCAGTACTTC.

This rearrangement joins TRBV6-6 to TRBJ2-5; 7 bases agree with TRBD1. CDR1 is MNHNY and CDR2 is SVGAGI in the germline V gene (reference sequence). The V segment lost 2 bases and the J segment 4 bases; nucleotides outside the gene matches: 7. The CDR3 spans 15 residues. CDR3 sequence (DNA): TGTGCCAGCAGTTACCCCCAACGGACAGGAGAGACCCAGTACTTC. Its protein is CASSYPQRTGETQYF.

This rearrangement joins TRBV5-3 to TRBJ1-5; D ambiguous. TRBV5-3 falls under the ORF class, with uncertain function. The V and J ends lost 4 bases and 9 bases respectively, with 20 bases between them. The CDR3 has 15 amino acids. The CDR3 is CARSHRTEGSGPQHF. CDR3 DNA: TGTGCCAGAAGCCACAGAACCGAGGGATCAGGGCCCCAGCATTTT.

The J gene is TRBJ2-1, the V gene TRBV30, with a possible D match to TRBD2 (7 bases). Trimming stripped 0 bases from V and 0 bases from J, with 30 bases between. The CDR3 totals 22 residues. Germline CDR1 GTSNPN, CDR2 SVGIG (reference sequence). CDR3 protein: CAWSVGGGNRDFTEGSYNEQFF. The CDR3 DNA sequence: TGTGCCTGGAGTGTTGGGGGGGGGAACAGGGATTTCACGGAGGGCTCCTACAATGAGCAGTTCTTC.

A note on this clone: This specimen includes other DNA sequences encoding the same CDR3. CDR3 protein: CASSSSTDTQYF. DNA for the CDR3: TGTGCCAGCAGCTCTAGCACAGATACGCAGTATTTT. The chain carries TRBV7-9 and TRBJ2-3, with D hard to call. The V gene lost 4 bases and the J gene lost 0 bases, with 2 bases spanning the gap. There are 12 residues in the CDR3. In germline, CDR1 is SEHNR, CDR2 FQNEAQ (reference sequence).

V gene TRBV6-4 combines with J gene TRBJ1-4, with 9 bases aligning to TRBD1. Germline CDR1 is MRHNA and CDR2 is SNTAGT. The CDR3 spans 15 residues. V gave up 0 bases and J gave up 11 bases; unmatched junction bases: 7. The DNA of the CDR3 is TGTGCCAGCAGTGACTCACTCACAGGGGGCGGGAAACTGTTTTTT. Translating gives CASSDSLTGGGKLFF.

This chain connects TRBV11-3 to TRBJ2-7; the match to TRBD2 covers 10 bases. Trimming cost V 5 bases and J 2 bases; bases outside gene matches: 9. CDR1 is SGHNT, CDR2 YENEEA, per germline. The CDR3 covers 16 residues. In DNA form, the CDR3 reads TGTGCCAGCAGCCAAGGGGGACTAGCGTGGACCTACGAGCAGTACTTC. Translation gives CASSQGGLAWTYEQYF.

The chain joins TRBV28 to TRBJ2-3, with D perhaps TRBD2 (5 bases). Trimming pared 4 bases from V and 3 bases from J, leaving 23 bases between. The V gene's germline CDR1 is MDHEN and CDR2 SYDVKM. The CDR3 length is 18 residues. CDR3 coding DNA: TGTGCCAGCAGTTCTCCCGGATACGGACTGCGTGGAACAGATACGCAGTATTTT. It is translated as CASSSPGYGLRGTDTQYF.

The count of this clone is one. The V call is TRBV7-2, the J call TRBJ1-3; D gene unclear. The V end lost 5 bases, the J end lost 0 bases, and 17 bases lay between the germline ends. Germline CDR1 and CDR2: SGHTA and FQGNSA. CDR3 length equals 17 residues. The CDR3 region is CASSPELYGDSGNTIYF. The CDR3 coding sequence is TGTGCCAGCAGCCCGGAGCTGTACGGAGACTCTGGAAACACCATATATTTT.

V usage is TRBV7-9 and J usage is TRBJ2-5, with 7 bases fitting TRBD1. In germline, CDR1 is SEHNR, CDR2 FQNEAQ (reference sequence). With 5 bases clipped from V and 2 bases from J, the junction kept 5 bases outside the gene matches. This CDR3 has 14 residues. For the CDR3, the DNA is TGTGCCAGCAGCCGTCCGGGACAGCAAGAGACCCAGTACTTC. Its translation: CASSRPGQQETQYF.

This clone was picked up one time. This sequence joins TRBV4-3 and TRBJ2-3, with D maybe TRBD2 (6 bases). The V gene lost 0 bases and the J gene lost 13 bases, with 17 bases spanning the gap. This CDR3 contains 14 residues. Germline CDR1 is LGHNA and CDR2 is YSLEER. The CDR3 loop is CASSQEGWAGMKYF. In DNA, the CDR3 is TGCGCCAGCAGCCAAGAAGGCTGGGCGGGAATGAAGTATTTT.

The chain is built from TRBV2 and TRBJ2-7; D possibly corresponds to TRBD2 (7 bases). V was clipped by 6 bases and J by 7 bases, with 22 bases between them. The CDR3 has 15 amino acids. Germline V CDR1 and CDR2: SNHLY, FYNNEI. CDR3 bases: TGTGCCAGCAGCCAGGAGGCGGGGGCAGTGGGGGAGCAGTACTTC. Protein: CASSQEAGAVGEQYF.

A single count supports this clone. J is TRBJ1-3 and V is TRBV6-5; weak D call: TRBD1 (5 bases). The germline V gene encodes CDR1 MNHEY and CDR2 SVGAGI. Trimming removed 4 bases at V and 2 bases at J, with 12 bases between. This CDR3 contains 15 residues. CDR3 nucleotides: TGTGCCAGCAGTTGGACTGGGGGGGCTGGAAACACCATATATTTT. It is translated as CASSWTGGAGNTIYF.

The CDR3 sequence: CASSLTGWGSPLHF. CDR3 nucleotides: TGCGCCAGCAGCCTCACAGGGTGGGGCTCACCCCTCCACTTT. This chain uses TRBV5-1 with TRBJ1-6, with a weak D call TRBD1 (6 bases). The CDR3 runs to 14 residues. Germline V gives CDR1 SGHRS, CDR2 YFSETQ. V lost 4 bases and J 10 bases, leaving 15 bases between the germline ends.

This chain uses TRBV30 with TRBJ1-6; D might be TRBD1 (5 bases). The CDR3 length is 13 residues. V gave up 5 bases and J gave up 7 bases, with 12 bases separating them. The germline gives CDR1 GTSNPN, CDR2 SVGIG (reference sequence). CDR3: CAWDDGGNSPLHF. In DNA form, the CDR3 reads TGTGCCTGGGATGACGGGGGAAATTCACCCCTCCACTTT.

The CDR3 loop reads CASSLIGSNQPQHF. CDR3 nucleotide sequence: TGTGCCAGCAGTTTAATCGGTAGCAATCAGCCCCAGCATTTT. V and J are TRBV28 and TRBJ1-5; no clear D. The ends were cut back, 2 bases at V and 0 bases at J, with 5 bases in the middle. From germline, CDR1 is MDHEN and CDR2 SYDVKM. The length of the CDR3 is 14 residues. Full variable domain (outside the CDR3, taken from reference TRBV28 and TRBJ1-5): DVKVTQSSRYLVKRTGEKVFLECVQDMDHENMFWYRQDPGLGLRLIYFSYDVKMKEKGDIPEGYSVSREKKERFSLILESASTNQTSMYLCASSLIGSNQPQHFGDGTRLSIL.